What follows describes a single T cell receptor beta chain. Its antigen is unidentified. V lost 8 bases and J lost 6, with 16 bases in between. Germline values: CDR1 LGHDT, CDR2 YNNKEL (reference sequence). The CDR3 runs to 13 residues. Treatment-naive patients with stable or active relapsing-remitting disease served as multiple sclerosis controls. TEMRA cells were FACS-enriched, with CD8+ and CD4+ T cells isolated negatively. The data were taken from a study of CD8 T cells in Susac syndrome. An input of about 0.45 to 1 ug of RNA was subjected to reverse transcription using random hexamers. TCR beta CDR3 was amplified by immunoSEQ multiplex PCR. This amplification extended across 54 Vbeta and 13 Jbeta segments. TCRdb used MiXCR to reprocess the immunoSEQ multiplex PCR reads, holding one entry per CDR3 protein. The repertoire includes approximately 220,000 distinct CDR3 sequences, 95% of them detected once, and approximately 0.081% sits in the top ten.

Study-wide results and limits: It was acknowledged by the study that relatively few individuals were included in its TCR sequencing and HLA analysis.

The chain is built from TRBV3-1 and TRBJ1-2; D is perhaps TRBD1 (5 bases). This receptor was taken from a human donor with multiple sclerosis. The specimen sequenced was CD4+ T cells from PBMCs. The CDR3 reads CASVGTLLDGYTF. For the CDR3, the DNA is TGTGCCAGCGTCGGGACGCTGCTTGATGGCTACACCTTC.